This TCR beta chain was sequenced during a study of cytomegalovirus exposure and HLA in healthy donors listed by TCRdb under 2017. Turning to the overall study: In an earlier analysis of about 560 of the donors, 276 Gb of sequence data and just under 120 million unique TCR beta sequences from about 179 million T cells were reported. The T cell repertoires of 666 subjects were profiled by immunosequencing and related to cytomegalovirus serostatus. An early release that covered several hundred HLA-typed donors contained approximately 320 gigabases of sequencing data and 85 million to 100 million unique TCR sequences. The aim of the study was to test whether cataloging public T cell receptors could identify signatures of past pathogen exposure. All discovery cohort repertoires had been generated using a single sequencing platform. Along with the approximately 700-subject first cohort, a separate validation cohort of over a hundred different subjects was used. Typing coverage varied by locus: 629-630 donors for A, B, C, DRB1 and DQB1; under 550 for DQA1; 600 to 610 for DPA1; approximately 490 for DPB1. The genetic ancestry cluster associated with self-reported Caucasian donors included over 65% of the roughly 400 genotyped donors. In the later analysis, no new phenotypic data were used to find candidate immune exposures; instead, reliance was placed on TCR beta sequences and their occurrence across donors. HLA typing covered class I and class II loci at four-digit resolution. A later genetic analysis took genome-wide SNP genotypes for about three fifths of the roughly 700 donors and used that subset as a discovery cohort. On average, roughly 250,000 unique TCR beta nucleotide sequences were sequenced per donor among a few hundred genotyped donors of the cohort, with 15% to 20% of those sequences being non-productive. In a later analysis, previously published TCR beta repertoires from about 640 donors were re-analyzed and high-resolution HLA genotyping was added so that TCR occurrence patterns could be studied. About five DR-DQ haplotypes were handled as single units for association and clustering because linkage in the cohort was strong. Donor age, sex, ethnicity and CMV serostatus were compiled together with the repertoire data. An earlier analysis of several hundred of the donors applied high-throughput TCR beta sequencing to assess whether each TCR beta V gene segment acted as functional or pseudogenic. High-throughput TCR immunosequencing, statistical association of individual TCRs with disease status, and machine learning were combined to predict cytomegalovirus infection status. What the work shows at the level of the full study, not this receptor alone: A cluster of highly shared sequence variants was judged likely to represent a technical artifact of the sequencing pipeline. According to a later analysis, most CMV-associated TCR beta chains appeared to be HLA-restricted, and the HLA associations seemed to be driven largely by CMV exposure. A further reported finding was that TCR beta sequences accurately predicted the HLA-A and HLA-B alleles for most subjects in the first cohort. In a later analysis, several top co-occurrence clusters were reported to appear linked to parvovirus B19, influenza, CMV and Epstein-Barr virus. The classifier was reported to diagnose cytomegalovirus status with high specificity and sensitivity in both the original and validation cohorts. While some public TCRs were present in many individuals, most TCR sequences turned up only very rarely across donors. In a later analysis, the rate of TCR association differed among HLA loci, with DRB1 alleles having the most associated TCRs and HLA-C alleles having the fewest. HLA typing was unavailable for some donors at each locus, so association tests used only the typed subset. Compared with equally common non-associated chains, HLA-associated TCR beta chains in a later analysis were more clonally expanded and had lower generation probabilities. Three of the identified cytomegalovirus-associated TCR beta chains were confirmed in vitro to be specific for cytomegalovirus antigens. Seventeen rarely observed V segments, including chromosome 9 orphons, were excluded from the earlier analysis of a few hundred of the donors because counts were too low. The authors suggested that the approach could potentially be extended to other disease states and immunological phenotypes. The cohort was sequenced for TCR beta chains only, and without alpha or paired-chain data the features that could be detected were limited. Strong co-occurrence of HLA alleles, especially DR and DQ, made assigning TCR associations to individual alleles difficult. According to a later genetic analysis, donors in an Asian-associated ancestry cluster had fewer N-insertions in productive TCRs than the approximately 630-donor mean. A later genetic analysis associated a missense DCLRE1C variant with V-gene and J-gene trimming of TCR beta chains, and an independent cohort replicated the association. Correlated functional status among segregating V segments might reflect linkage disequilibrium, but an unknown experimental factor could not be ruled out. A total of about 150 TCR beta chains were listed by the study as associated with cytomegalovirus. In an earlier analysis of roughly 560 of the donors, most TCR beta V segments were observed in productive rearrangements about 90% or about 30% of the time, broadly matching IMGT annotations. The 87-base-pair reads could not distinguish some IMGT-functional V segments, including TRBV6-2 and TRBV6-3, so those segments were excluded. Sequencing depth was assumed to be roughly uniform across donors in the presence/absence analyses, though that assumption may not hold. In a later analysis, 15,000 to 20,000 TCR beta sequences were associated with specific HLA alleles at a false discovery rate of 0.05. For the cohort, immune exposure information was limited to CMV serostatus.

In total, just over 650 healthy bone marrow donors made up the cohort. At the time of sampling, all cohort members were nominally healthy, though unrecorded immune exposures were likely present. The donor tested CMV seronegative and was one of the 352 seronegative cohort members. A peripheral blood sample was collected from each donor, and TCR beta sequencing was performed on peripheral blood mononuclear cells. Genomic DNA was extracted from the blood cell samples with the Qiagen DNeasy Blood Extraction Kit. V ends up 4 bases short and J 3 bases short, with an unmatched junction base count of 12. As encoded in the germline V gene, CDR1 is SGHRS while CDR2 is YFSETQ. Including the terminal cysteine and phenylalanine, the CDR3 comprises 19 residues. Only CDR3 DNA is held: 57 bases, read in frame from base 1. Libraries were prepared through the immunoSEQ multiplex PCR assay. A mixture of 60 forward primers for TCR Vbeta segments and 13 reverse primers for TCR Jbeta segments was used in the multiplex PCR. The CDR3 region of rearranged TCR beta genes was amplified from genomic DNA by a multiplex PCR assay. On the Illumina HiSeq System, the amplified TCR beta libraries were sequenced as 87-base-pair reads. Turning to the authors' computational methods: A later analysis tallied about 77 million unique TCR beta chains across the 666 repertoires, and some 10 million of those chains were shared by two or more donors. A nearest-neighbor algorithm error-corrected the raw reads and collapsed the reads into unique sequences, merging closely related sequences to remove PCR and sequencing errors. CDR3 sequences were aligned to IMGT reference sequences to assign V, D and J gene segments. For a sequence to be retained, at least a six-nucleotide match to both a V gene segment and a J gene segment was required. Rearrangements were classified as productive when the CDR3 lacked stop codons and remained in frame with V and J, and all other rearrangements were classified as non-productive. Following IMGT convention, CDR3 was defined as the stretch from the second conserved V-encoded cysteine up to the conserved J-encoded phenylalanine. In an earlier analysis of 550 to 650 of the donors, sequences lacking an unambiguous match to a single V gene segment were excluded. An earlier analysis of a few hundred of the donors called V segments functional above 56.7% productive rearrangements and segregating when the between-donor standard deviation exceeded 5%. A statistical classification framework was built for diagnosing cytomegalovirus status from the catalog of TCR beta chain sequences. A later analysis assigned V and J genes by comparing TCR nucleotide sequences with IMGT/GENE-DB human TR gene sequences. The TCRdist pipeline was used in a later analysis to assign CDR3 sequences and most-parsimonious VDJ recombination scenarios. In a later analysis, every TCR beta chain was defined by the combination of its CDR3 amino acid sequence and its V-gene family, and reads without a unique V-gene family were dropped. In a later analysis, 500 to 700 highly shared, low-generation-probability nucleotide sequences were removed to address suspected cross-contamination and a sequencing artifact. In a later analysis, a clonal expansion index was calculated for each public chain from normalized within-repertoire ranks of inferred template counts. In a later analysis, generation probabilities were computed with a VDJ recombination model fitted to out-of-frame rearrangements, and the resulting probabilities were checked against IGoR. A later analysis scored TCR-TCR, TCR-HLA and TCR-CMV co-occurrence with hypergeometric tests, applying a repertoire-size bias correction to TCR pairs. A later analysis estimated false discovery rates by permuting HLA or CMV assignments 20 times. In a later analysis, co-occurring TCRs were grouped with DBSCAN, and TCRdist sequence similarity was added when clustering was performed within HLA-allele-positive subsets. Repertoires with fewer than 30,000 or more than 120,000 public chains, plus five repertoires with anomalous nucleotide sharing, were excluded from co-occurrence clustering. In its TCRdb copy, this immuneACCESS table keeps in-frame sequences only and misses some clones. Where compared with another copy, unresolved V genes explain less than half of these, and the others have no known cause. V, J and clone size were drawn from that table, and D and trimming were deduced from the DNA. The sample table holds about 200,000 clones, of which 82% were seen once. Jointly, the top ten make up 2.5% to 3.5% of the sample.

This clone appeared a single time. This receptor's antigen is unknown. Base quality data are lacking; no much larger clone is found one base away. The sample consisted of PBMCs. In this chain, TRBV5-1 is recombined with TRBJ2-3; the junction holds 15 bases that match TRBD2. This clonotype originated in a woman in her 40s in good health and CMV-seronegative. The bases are TGCGCCAGCAGCCTGAGGACTAGCGGGAGGGGTGAGGTAACAGATACGCAGTATTTT. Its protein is CASSLRTSGRGEVTDTQYF. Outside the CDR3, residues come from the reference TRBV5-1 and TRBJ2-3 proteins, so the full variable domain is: KAGVTQTPRYLIKTRGQQVTLSCSPISGHRSVSWYQQTPGQGLQFLFEYFSETQRNKGNFPGRFSGRQFSNSRSEMNVSTLELGDSALYLCASSLRTSGRGEVTDTQYFGPGTRLTVL.